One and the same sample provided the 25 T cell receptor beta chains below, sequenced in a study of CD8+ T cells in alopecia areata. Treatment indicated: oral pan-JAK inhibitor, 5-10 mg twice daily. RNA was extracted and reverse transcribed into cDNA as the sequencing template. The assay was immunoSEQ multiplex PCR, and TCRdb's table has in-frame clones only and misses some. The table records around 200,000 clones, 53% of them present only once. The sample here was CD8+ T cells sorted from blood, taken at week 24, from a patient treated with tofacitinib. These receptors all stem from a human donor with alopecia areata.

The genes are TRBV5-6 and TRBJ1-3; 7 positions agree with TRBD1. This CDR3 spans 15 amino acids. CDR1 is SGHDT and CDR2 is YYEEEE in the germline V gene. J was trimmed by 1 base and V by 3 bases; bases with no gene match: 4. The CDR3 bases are TGTGCCAGCAGCTACAGGGGCTTTTCTGGAAACACCATATATTTT. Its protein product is CASSYRGFSGNTIYF.

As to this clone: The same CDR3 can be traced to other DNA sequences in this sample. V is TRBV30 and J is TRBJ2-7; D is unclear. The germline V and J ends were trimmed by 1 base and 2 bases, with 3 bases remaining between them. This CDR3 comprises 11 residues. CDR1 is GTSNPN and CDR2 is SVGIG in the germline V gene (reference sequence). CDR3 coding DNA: TGTGCCTGGAGTGAGACCTACGAGCAGTACTTC. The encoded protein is CAWSETYEQYF. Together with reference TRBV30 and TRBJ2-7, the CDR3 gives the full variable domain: SQTIHQWPATLVQPVGSPLSLECTVEGTSNPNLYWYRQAAGRGLQLLFYSVGIGQISSEVPQNLSASRPQDRQFILSSKKLLLSDSGFYLCAWSETYEQYFGPGTRLTVT.

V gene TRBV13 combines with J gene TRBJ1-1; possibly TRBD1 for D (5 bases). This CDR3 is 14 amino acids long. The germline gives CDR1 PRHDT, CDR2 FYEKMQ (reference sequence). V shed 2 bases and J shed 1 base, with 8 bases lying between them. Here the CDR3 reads CASSLRGTNTEAFF. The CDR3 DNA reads TGTGCCAGCAGCTTACGGGGGACGAACACTGAAGCTTTCTTT.

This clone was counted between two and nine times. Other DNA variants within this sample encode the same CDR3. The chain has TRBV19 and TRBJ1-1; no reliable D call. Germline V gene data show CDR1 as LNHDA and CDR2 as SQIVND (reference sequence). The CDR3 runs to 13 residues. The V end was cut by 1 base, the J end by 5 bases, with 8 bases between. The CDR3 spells CASSIGGGTEAFF. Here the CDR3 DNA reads TGTGCCAGTAGTATAGGAGGAGGTACTGAAGCTTTCTTT.

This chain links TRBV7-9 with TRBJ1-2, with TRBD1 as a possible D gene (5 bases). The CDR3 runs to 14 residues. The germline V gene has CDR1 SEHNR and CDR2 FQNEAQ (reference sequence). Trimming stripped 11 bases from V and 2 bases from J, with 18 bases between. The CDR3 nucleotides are TGTGCCGGTGAGGGGATCCAACCCAACTATGGCTACACCTTC. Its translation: CAGEGIQPNYGYTF.

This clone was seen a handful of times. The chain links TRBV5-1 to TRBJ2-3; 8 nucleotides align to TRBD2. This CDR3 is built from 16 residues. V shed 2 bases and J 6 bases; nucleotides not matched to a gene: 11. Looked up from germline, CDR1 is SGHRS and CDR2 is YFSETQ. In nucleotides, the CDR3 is TGCGCCAGCAGCTTCAATGGGGTAGCGGGGCCCGATACGCAGTATTTT. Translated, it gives CASSFNGVAGPDTQYF.

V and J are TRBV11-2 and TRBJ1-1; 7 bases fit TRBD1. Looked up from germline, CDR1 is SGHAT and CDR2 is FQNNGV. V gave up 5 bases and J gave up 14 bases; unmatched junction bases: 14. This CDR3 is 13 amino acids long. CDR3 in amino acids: CASSDGQDASLFF. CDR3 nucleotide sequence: TGTGCCAGCAGCGACGGACAGGACGCTTCGTTGTTCTTT.

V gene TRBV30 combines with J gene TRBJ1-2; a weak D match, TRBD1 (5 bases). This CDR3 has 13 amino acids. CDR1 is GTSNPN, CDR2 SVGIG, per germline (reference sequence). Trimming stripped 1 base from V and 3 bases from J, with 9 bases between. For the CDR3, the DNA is TGTGCCTGGAGTGAAGGGGCTCACTATGGCTACACCTTC. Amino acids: CAWSEGAHYGYTF.

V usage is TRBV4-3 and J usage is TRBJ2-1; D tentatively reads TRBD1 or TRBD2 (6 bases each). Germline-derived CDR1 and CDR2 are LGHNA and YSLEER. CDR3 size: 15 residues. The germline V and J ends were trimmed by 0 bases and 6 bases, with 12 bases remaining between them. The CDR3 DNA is TGCGCCAGCAGCCAAGATTCGAGGGGGGCCAATGAGCAGTTCTTC. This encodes CASSQDSRGANEQFF.

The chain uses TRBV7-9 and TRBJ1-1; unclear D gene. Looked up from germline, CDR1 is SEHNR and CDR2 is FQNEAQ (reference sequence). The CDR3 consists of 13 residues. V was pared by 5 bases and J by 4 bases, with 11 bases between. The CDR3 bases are TGTGCCAGCAGCCCTACCTCAACCACTGAAGCTTTCTTT. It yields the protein CASSPTSTTEAFF.

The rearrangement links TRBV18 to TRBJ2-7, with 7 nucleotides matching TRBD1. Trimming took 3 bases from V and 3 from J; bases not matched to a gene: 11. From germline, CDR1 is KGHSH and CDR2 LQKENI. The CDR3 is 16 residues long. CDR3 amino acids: CASSPRQGTSGYEQYF. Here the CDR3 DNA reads TGTGCCAGCTCACCCAGACAGGGCACATCCGGCTACGAGCAGTACTTC.

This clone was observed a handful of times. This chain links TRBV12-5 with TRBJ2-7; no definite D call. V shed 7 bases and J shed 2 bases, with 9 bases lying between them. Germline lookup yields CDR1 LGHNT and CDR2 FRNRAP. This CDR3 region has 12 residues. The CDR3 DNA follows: TGTGCTAGTGCTGAGACCACCTACGAGCAGTACTTC. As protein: CASAETTYEQYF.

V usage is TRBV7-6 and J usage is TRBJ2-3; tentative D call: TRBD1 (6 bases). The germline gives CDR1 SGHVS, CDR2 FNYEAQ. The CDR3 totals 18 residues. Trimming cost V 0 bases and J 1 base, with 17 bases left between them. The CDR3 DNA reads TGTGCCAGCAGCTTAGCGCCCGCAGGGGCTACGGGCACAGATACGCAGTATTTT. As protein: CASSLAPAGATGTDTQYF.

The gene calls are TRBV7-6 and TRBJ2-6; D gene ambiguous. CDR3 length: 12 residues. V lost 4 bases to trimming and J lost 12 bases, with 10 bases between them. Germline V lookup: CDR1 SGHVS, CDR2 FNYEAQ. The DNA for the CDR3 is TGTGCCAGCAGCTCCCTTGACGTCGTCCTGACTTTC. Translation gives CASSSLDVVLTF.

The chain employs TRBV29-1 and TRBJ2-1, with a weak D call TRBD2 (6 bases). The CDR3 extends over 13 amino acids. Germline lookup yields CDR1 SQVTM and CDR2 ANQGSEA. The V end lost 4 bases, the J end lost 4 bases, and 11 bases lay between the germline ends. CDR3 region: CSVAGGGYNEQFF. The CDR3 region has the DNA TGCAGCGTTGCCGGGGGTGGGTACAATGAGCAGTTCTTC.

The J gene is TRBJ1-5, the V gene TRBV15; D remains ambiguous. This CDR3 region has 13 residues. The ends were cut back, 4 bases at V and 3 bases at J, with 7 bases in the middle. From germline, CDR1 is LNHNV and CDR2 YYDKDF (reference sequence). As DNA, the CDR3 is TGTGCCACCAGCATCGGAGTCAATCAGCCCCAGCATTTT. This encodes CATSIGVNQPQHF.

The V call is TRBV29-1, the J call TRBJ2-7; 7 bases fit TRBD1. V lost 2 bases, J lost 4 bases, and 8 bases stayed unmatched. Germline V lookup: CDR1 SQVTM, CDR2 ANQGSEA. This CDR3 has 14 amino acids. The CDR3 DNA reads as TGCAGCGTTGAATGGGCAGGGGGAGAATACGAGCAGTACTTC. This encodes CSVEWAGGEYEQYF.

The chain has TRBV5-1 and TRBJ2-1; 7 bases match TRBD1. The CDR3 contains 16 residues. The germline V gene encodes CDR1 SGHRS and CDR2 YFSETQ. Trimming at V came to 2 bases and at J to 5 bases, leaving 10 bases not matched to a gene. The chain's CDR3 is CASSLQQGFTDNEQFF. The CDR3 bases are TGCGCCAGCAGCTTACAACAGGGGTTCACGGACAATGAGCAGTTCTTC.

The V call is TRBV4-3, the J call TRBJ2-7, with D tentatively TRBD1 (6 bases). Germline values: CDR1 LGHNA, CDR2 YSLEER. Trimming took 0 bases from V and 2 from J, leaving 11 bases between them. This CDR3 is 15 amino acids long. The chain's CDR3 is CASSQDSGEPYEQYF. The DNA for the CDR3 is TGCGCCAGCAGCCAAGATTCAGGGGAGCCCTACGAGCAGTACTTC.

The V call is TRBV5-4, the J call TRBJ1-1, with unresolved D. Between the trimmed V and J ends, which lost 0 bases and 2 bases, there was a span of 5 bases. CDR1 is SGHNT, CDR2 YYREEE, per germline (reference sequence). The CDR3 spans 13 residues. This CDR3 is CASSLVSNTEAFF. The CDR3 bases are TGTGCCAGCAGCTTGGTTAGTAACACTGAAGCTTTCTTT.

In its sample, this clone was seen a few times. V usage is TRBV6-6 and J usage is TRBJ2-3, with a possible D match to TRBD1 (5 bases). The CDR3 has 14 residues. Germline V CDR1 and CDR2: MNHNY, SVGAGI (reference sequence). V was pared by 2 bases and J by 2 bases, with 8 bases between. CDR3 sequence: CASSYGAITDTQYF. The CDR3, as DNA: TGTGCCAGCAGTTACGGGGCAATCACAGATACGCAGTATTTT.

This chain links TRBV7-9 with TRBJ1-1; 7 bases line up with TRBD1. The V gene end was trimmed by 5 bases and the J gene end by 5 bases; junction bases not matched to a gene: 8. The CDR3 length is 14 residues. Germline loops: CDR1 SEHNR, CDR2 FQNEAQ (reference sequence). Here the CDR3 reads CASSPRQGTTEAFF. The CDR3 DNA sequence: TGTGCCAGCAGCCCGCGACAGGGTACTACTGAAGCTTTCTTT.

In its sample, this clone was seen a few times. CDR3 protein: CASSPGTAGELFF. The CDR3 nucleotides are TGTGCCAGCTCACCAGGGACGGCCGGGGAGCTGTTTTTT. This chain joins TRBV18 and TRBJ2-2; D is possibly TRBD1 or TRBD2 (5 bases each). CDR1 KGHSH and CDR2 LQKENI come from the germline V gene. V lost 2 bases and J lost 6, with 7 bases in between. The CDR3 spans 13 residues.

In DNA, the CDR3 is TGCGCCAGCAGCCTCTACGGGGGGACGACAGATACGCAGTATTTT. Protein sequence: CASSLYGGTTDTQYF. The chain is built from TRBV5-1 and TRBJ2-3; 7 bases match TRBD2. CDR3 size: 15 residues. V shed 4 bases, J shed 3 bases, and the junction held 8 bases outside the gene matches. Germline CDR1 reads SGHRS; CDR2 reads YFSETQ. Full variable domain (missing parts from reference TRBV5-1 and TRBJ2-3): KAGVTQTPRYLIKTRGQQVTLSCSPISGHRSVSWYQQTPGQGLQFLFEYFSETQRNKGNFPGRFSGRQFSNSRSEMNVSTLELGDSALYLCASSLYGGTTDTQYFGPGTRLTVL.

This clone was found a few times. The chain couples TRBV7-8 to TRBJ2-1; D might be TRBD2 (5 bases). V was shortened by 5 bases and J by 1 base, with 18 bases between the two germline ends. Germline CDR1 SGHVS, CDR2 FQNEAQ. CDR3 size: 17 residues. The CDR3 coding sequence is TGTGCCAGCAGCCTCCGTTTGTCGGGGAATTCCTACAATGAGCAGTTCTTC. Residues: CASSLRLSGNSYNEQFF.